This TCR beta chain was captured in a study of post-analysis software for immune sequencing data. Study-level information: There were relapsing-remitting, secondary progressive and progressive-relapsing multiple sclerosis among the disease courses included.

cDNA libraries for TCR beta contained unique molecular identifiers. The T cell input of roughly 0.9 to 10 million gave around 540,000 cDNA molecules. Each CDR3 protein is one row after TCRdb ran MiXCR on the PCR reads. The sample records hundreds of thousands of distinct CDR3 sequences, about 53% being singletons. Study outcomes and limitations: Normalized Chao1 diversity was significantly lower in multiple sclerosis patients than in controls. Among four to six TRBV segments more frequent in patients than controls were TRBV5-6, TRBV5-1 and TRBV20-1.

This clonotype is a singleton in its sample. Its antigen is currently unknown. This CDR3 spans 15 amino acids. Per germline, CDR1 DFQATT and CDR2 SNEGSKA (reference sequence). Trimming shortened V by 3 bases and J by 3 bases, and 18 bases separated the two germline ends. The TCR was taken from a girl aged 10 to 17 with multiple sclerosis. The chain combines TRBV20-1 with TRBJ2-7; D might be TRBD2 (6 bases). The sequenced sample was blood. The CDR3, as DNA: TGCAGTGCTAGCCTAATCGGGACTTCAGTCTACGAGCAGTACTTC. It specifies CSASLIGTSVYEQYF.